The 26 T cell receptor beta chains below come from one sample, sequenced in a study of T cells in Graves' hyperthyroidism and ophthalmopathy. TCR beta CDR3 regions were amplified from RNA transcripts. TCR CDR3 underwent first-round RT-PCR with the HTBI primer set. Via MiXCR, TCRdb re-called the multiplex PCR reads, giving one row per CDR3 protein. The profile shows hundreds of thousands of distinct CDR3 sequences, around 21% of them singletons. The sequenced sample consisted of blood. Source of these receptors: a man between 25 and 39 years old with Graves' ophthalmopathy.

The chain's CDR3 is CASSLGVGTDYSNQPQHF. The CDR3 DNA sequence: TGTGCCAGCAGTTTGGGGGTCGGGACAGACTATAGCAATCAGCCCCAGCATTTT. The chain links TRBV27 to TRBJ1-5; 7 bases fit TRBD1. Germline V gene sequence: CDR1 MNHEY, CDR2 SMNVEV (reference sequence). The CDR3 has 18 residues. Trimming removed 3 bases from V and 0 bases from J; junction bases left unmatched: 11.

This chain connects TRBV24-1 to TRBJ2-1, with TRBD2 matching over 7 bases. Per germline, CDR1 KGHDR and CDR2 SFDVKD. After removal of 3 bases from V and 8 bases from J, the junction contained 9 bases not matched to a gene. The CDR3 consists of 15 residues. CDR3 in amino acids: CATSDRGGRIDEQFF. DNA of the CDR3: TGTGCCACCAGTGATAGGGGCGGGAGAATCGATGAGCAGTTCTTC.

Only one count was recorded for this clonotype. CDR3 sequence: CASGLAGKSYNEQFF. CDR3 DNA sequence: TGTGCCAGCGGCTTAGCGGGTAAATCCTACAATGAGCAGTTCTTC. The chain carries TRBV6-2 or TRBV6-3 and TRBJ2-1; 7 positions match TRBD2. The CDR3 length is 15 residues. The V segment lost 8 bases and the J segment 1 base; nucleotides outside the gene matches: 8. The V gene's germline CDR1 is MNHEY and CDR2 SVGEGT.

This clonotype showed up just a few times. The rearrangement links TRBV7-2 to TRBJ2-7, with 7 positions matching TRBD1. The CDR3 is made up of 15 amino acids. After removal of 2 bases from V and 4 bases from J, the junction contained 8 bases not matched to a gene. Germline lookup yields CDR1 SGHTA and CDR2 FQGNSA. The CDR3 region is CASSLQGQLSYEQYF. CDR3 DNA sequence: TGTGCCAGCAGCTTACAGGGACAGCTCTCTTACGAGCAGTACTTC.

With regard to this clonotype: This may be a read error, as it is one base from a much larger clone. The V and J genes are TRBV2 and TRBJ2-3; D uncertain. The J call is doubtful: the DNA matches TRBJ1-5 better. The CDR3 is 12 amino acids. Germline assignment: CDR1 SNHLY and CDR2 FYNNEI. The DNA of the CDR3 is TGTGCCAGCAGTGAATTGGTGGATACGCAGCATTTT. Translating it yields CASSELVDTQHF.

The chain is built from TRBV4-1 and TRBJ2-7; TRBD2 matches 7 bases. The germline CDR1 and CDR2 sequences are MGHRA and YSYEKL. V gave up 4 bases and J gave up 7 bases; unmatched junction bases: 7. The CDR3 sequence is 13 residues long. CDR3 in DNA: TGCGCCAGCAGCCGGCGGGCAGCGGGAGAGCAGTACTTC. This codes for CASSRRAAGEQYF.

This clonotype was seen a few times. The chain recombines TRBV20-1 with TRBJ2-3; the D gene is possibly TRBD2 (7 bases). Germline V lookup: CDR1 DFQATT, CDR2 SNEGSKA (reference sequence). CDR3 size: 17 residues. V was pared by 3 bases and J by 5 bases, with 24 bases between. DNA for the CDR3: TGCAGTGCTAGCGCCTGGGGGGGGGCGGGGGTAGGAGATACGCAGTATTTT. It specifies CSASAWGGAGVGDTQYF.

This clonotype has only a few counts. The J gene is TRBJ1-3, the V gene TRBV6-6; no firm D call. CDR1 and CDR2 (germline): MNHNY, SVGAGI (reference sequence). V was clipped by 0 bases and J by 2 bases, with 8 bases between them. CDR3 length: 15 residues. The CDR3 protein is CASSYSTGTGNTIYF. The CDR3 DNA follows: TGTGCCAGCAGTTACTCGACGGGGACTGGAAACACCATATATTTT.

In its sample, this clonotype was seen many times. The genes are TRBV28 and TRBJ1-5, with D possibly matching TRBD1 (5 bases). The CDR3 contains 14 residues. V lost 6 bases, J lost 6 bases, and 15 bases lay in between. In germline, CDR1 is MDHEN, CDR2 SYDVKM. Here the CDR3 reads CASSRDSAGQPQHF. The CDR3 DNA is TGTGCCAGCAGCAGAGACAGCGCTGGTCAGCCCCAGCATTTT.

This clonotype was seen a few times. The chain recombines TRBV30 with TRBJ2-2, with 8 nucleotides matching TRBD1. The CDR3 sequence is 14 residues long. The V segment lost 1 base and the J segment 6 bases; nucleotides outside the gene matches: 4. Germline V lookup: CDR1 GTSNPN, CDR2 SVGIG (reference sequence). In DNA, the CDR3 is TGTGCCTGGAGTGAACAGGGGGTACCCGGGGAGCTGTTTTTT. This translates into CAWSEQGVPGELFF.

This chain links TRBV25-1 with TRBJ1-1, with TRBD1 as a possible D gene (5 bases). This CDR3 has 17 amino acids. Per the germline V gene, CDR1 is MGHDK and CDR2 is SYGVNS. Trimming left V 2 bases short and J 7 bases short, with 23 bases between. In nucleotides, the CDR3 is TGTGCCAGCAGTGAAAAGGCCCCCCCGAGGGGAACCGGTGAAGCTTTCTTT. Its protein is CASSEKAPPRGTGEAFF.

The chain links TRBV5-1 to TRBJ1-2; no definite D call. Deletions cut 0 bases from V and 2 bases from J, with 8 bases between. This CDR3 has 14 residues. CDR1 and CDR2 from the germline V gene are SGHRS and YFSETQ. The CDR3 nucleotides read TGCGCCAGCAGCTTGGAGTCAGCGAACTATGGCTACACCTTC. Its translation: CASSLESANYGYTF.

This clonotype came up a few times. This sequence joins TRBV2 and TRBJ2-7; D possibly corresponds to TRBD1 (6 bases). The CDR3 contains 15 residues. Per the germline V gene, CDR1 is SNHLY and CDR2 is FYNNEI. V was cut by 4 bases and J by 2 bases, with 15 bases left in between. The CDR3 sequence is CASSGWDKGPYEQYF. The CDR3 DNA reads TGTGCCAGCAGTGGTTGGGACAAAGGACCCTACGAGCAGTACTTC. Together with reference TRBV2 and TRBJ2-7, the CDR3 gives the full variable domain: EPEVTQTPSHQVTQMGQEVILRCVPISNHLYFYWYRQILGQKVEFLVSFYNNEISEKSEIFDDQFSVERPDGSNFTLKIRSTKLEDSAMYFCASSGWDKGPYEQYFGPGTRLTVT.

This clonotype was recorded a few times. One end of the junction does not line up with germline, which may come from a read error. V usage is TRBV5-4 and J usage is TRBJ2-7, with 7 nucleotides matching TRBD2. CDR1 and CDR2 from the germline V gene are SGHNT and YYREEE (reference sequence). This CDR3 contains 14 residues. For the CDR3, the DNA is TGTGCCAGCAGCTTTACGGGAGGTTCCTCCGAGCAGTACTTC. This sequence encodes CASSFTGGSSEQYF.

Many counts were recorded for this clonotype. This rearrangement joins TRBV11-2 to TRBJ2-7; 9 nucleotides agree with TRBD1. V was clipped by 5 bases and J by 2 bases; unmatched bases: 7. Looked up from germline, CDR1 is SGHAT and CDR2 is FQNNGV. The CDR3 length is 15 residues. The chain's CDR3 is CASSNTGQGTYEQYF. The CDR3 coding sequence is TGTGCCAGCAGCAATACGGGACAGGGAACCTACGAGCAGTACTTC.

This chain connects TRBV7-9 to TRBJ1-2, with 9 bases aligning to TRBD1. V dropped 5 bases and J dropped 0; count of bases not matched to a gene: 7. Germline lookup yields CDR1 SEHNR and CDR2 FQNEAQ (reference sequence). The CDR3 extends over 16 amino acids. The CDR3 loop reads CASSPDRGTSNYGYTF. The CDR3 DNA is TGTGCCAGCAGCCCGGACAGGGGCACCTCTAACTATGGCTACACCTTC.

The chain carries TRBV6-1 and TRBJ1-3; TRBD1 matches 7 bases. V trimming: 4 bases; J trimming: 4 bases; junction bases outside the gene matches: 7. The CDR3 extends over 15 amino acids. Germline V CDR1 and CDR2: MNHNS, SASEGT. CDR3 protein: CASSGWTGDGNTIYF. In nucleotides, the CDR3 is TGTGCCAGCAGTGGATGGACAGGAGACGGAAACACCATATATTTT.

The rearrangement links TRBV10-3 to TRBJ1-3; 7 nucleotides align to TRBD1. The trim removed 10 bases at V and 0 bases at J, leaving 6 bases unmatched. Germline CDR1 ENHRY, CDR2 SYGVKD. CDR3 size: 14 residues. The CDR3, as DNA: TGTGCCACTATCGACAGGGCCTCTGGAAACACCATATATTTT. Its translation is CATIDRASGNTIYF.

This clonotype turned up a few times. The chain links TRBV27 to TRBJ2-3, with D uncertain. Germline lookup yields CDR1 MNHEY and CDR2 SMNVEV (reference sequence). V was cut by 1 base and J by 0 bases, with 14 bases left in between. The CDR3 has 17 amino acids. Here the CDR3 DNA reads TGTGCCAGCAGTTTATACGGAGAAGTTCCAAGCACAGATACGCAGTATTTT. Encoded protein: CASSLYGEVPSTDTQYF.

CDR3 region: CASSLRGQGMDEQYF. In nucleotides, the CDR3 is TGTGCCAGCAGCTTGCGGGGACAGGGGATGGACGAGCAGTACTTC. This chain joins TRBV5-6 and TRBJ2-7, with 10 nucleotides matching TRBD1. The CDR3 consists of 15 residues. Germline CDR1 and CDR2: SGHDT and YYEEEE. With V trimmed by 1 base and J by 5 bases, 6 bases remained unmatched.

The V call is TRBV11-2, the J call TRBJ2-7, with D perhaps matching TRBD1 (6 bases). The CDR3 length is 14 residues. Germline V gene lookup returns CDR1 SGHAT and CDR2 FQNNGV. Trimming shortened V by 5 bases and J by 3 bases, and 14 bases separated the two germline ends. CDR3 bases: TGTGCCAGCAGCCAAGAAGGGACAATCTACGAGCAGTACTTC. It is translated as CASSQEGTIYEQYF. Using reference TRBV11-2 and TRBJ2-7 for the parts outside the CDR3, the full variable domain is EAGVAQSPRYKIIEKRQSVAFWCNPISGHATLYWYQQILGQGPKLLIQFQNNGVVDDSQLPKDRFSAERLKGVDSTLKIQPAKLEDSAVYLCASSQEGTIYEQYFGPGTRLTVT.

The chain joins TRBV6-1 to TRBJ2-7; TRBD2 aligns across 8 bases. V gave up 6 bases and J gave up 2 bases; unmatched junction bases: 9. CDR1 and CDR2 from the germline V gene are MNHNS and SASEGT. The CDR3 has 15 amino acids. CDR3 bases: TGTGCCAGCAGCGACGGACTAGCAGTTACCTACGAGCAGTACTTC. Its translation is CASSDGLAVTYEQYF.

This clonotype was recorded many times. The chain combines TRBV28 with TRBJ1-5, with 8 bases that match TRBD1. Germline V gives CDR1 MDHEN, CDR2 SYDVKM. V lost 7 bases and J lost 7; bases outside the gene matches: 12. The CDR3 runs to 15 residues. DNA for the CDR3: TGTGCCAGCAATTCCGACAGGGGTTGGGGACAGCCCCAGCATTTT. Encoded protein: CASNSDRGWGQPQHF.

This clonotype was detected once. This chain uses TRBV7-9 with TRBJ2-1; 13 nucleotides agree with TRBD2. CDR3 size: 17 residues. CDR1 is SEHNR, CDR2 FQNEAQ, per germline (reference sequence). Trimming cost V 5 bases and J 4 bases; bases outside gene matches: 8. CDR3 residues: CASSPEGLAGEYNEQFF. CDR3 DNA: TGTGCCAGCAGCCCCGAAGGACTAGCGGGAGAGTACAATGAGCAGTTCTTC. Combining the CDR3 with reference TRBV7-9 and TRBJ2-1 gives the whole variable domain DTGVSQNPRHKITKRGQNVTFRCDPISEHNRLYWYRQTLGQGPEFLTYFQNEAQLEKSRLLSDRFSAERPKGSFSTLEIQRTEQGDSAMYLCASSPEGLAGEYNEQFFGPGTRLTVL.

This clonotype has a handful of counts. The chain recombines TRBV7-9 with TRBJ1-5, with D hard to call. The V end lost 1 base, the J end lost 5 bases, and 9 bases lay between the germline ends. CDR1 is SEHNR, CDR2 FQNEAQ, per germline (reference sequence). This CDR3 spans 14 amino acids. The CDR3 sequence: CASSLEAGDQPQHF. The CDR3 nucleotides read TGTGCCAGCAGCTTAGAGGCGGGAGATCAGCCCCAGCATTTT.

This chain connects TRBV7-9 to TRBJ2-5; D possibly corresponds to TRBD2 (5 bases). Germline-derived CDR1 and CDR2 are SEHNR and FQNEAQ (reference sequence). V was clipped by 4 bases and J by 5 bases, with 11 bases between them. The CDR3 is 13 residues long. CDR3 coding DNA: TGTGCCAGCAGCTCGCCGGGGATGGAGACCCAGTACTTC. Translating gives CASSSPGMETQYF.